This TCR beta chain emerged from a study of siplizumab effects on memory and regulatory T cells. Around 100,000 TCR templates per sample were assayed. The repertoire was sequenced with immunoSEQ multiplex PCR; TCRdb's copy has only in-frame clones and lacks some. The sample lists approximately 100,000 clones, 94% seen once, with about 0.6% in the top ten. The sequence came from a human donor in good health. Specimen: Tregs sorted from blood.

CDR3 residues: CAISDPKSSYNSPLHF. DNA of the CDR3: TGTGCCATCAGTGACCCAAAGAGCTCCTATAATTCACCCCTCCACTTT. V and J are TRBV10-3 and TRBJ1-6, with D hard to call. Per germline, CDR1 ENHRY and CDR2 SYGVKD. V lost 3 bases and J 0 bases, leaving 9 bases between the germline ends. The length of the CDR3 is 16 residues.